These T cell receptor beta chains were read from a single sample in a study of vaccination effects on CD4 cells after COVID-19. Assay used: immunoSEQ multiplex PCR; TCRdb lists only in-frame clones, some missing. The sample contains 35,000 to 50,000 clones, roughly four fifths of which appear only once. The antigens these receptors bind are not known. The sequenced sample was CD4+ T cells from PBMCs cultured with SARS-CoV-2 spike peptides, obtained before COVID-19 vaccination. The receptors stem from a human donor who received a COVID-19 vaccine. The CDR3 runs from the conserved cysteine through the conserved F or W. D genes are given only for firm matches. A clone size is listed for some rows: how often the clone was seen (once, few, many), or a class if it is expanded.

J,V,D,size,DNA,CDR3
TRBJ1-2,TRBV6-5,NA,once,TGTGCCAGCAGCAAGACACCCAACTATGGCTACACCTTC,CASSKTPNYGYTF
TRBJ2-5,TRBV2,NA,NA,TGTGCCAGCTGCTTTACCGGGACCCAGCGAGGCACCCAGTACTTC,CASCFTGTQRGTQYF
TRBJ2-3,TRBV3-1/TRBV3-2,TRBD2,NA,TGTGCCAGCAGCCAGTTTAGCGGGGGGGCCGGTCGCACAGATACGCAGTATTTT,CASSQFSGGAGRTDTQYF
TRBJ1-3,TRBV14,NA,few,TGTGCCAGCAGCCAAGTGTCTGGAAACACCATATATTTT,CASSQVSGNTIYF
TRBJ2-5,TRBV4-1,TRBD2,NA,TGCGCCAGCAGCCAACTTGGGACTAGCGGGCAAGAGACCCAGTACTTC,CASSQLGTSGQETQYF
TRBJ2-5,TRBV7-2,NA,NA,TGTGCCAGCAGCTTAGCCGGCGTTCGGGAGACCCAGTACTTC,CASSLAGVRETQYF
TRBJ2-5,TRBV5-1,NA,NA,TGCGCCAGCAGCTTGGTGATTCGCACTACCGGGGAGACCCAGTACTTC,CASSLVIRTTGETQYF
TRBJ1-2,TRBV7-9,NA,NA,TGTGCCAGCAGTCAGCACGTCACAGGTGCCCACTATGGCTACACCTTC,CASSQHVTGAHYGYTF
TRBJ1-2,TRBV6-1,NA,NA,TGTGCCAGCAGTGAACGGCAGGGAACGACCTATGGCTACACCTTC,CASSERQGTTYGYTF
TRBJ1-1,TRBV10-1,NA,NA,TGCGCCAGCAGCCGGGACGCGAACACTGAAGCTTTCTTT,CASSRDANTEAFF
TRBJ1-5,TRBV5-8,NA,NA,TGTGCCAGCAGCTTGGCCAGTCAGGGGTTCCAGCCCCAGCATTTT,CASSLASQGFQPQHF
TRBJ2-5,TRBV2,NA,NA,TGTGCCTCGACTTGGGGAGGAGAGACCCAGTACTTC,CASTWGGETQYF
TRBJ2-3,TRBV5-1,NA,NA,TGCGCCAGCAGCTTTATCACTGGGGGCACAGATACGCAGTATTTT,CASSFITGGTDTQYF
TRBJ1-2,TRBV25-1,NA,NA,TGTGCCAGCAGTGAATATCGGCAGGACGGCTACACCTTC,CASSEYRQDGYTF
TRBJ1-2,TRBV9,NA,NA,TGTGCCAGCAGCACAGGACTAAACTATGGCTACACCTTC,CASSTGLNYGYTF
TRBJ1-4,TRBV7-7,NA,NA,TGTGCCAGCAGCCCCGGGGGGGGGAATGAAAAACTGTTTTTT,CASSPGGGNEKLFF
TRBJ2-1,TRBV7-3,NA,NA,TGTGCCAGCAGCCCCGTTTCTGGGAATGAGCAGTTCTTC,CASSPVSGNEQFF
TRBJ1-1,TRBV30,NA,NA,TGTGCCTGGAGTTCAGGGGACACTGAAGCTTTCTTT,CAWSSGDTEAFF
TRBJ1-2,TRBV28,NA,NA,TGTGCCAGCACCGCTGGGGCTAACTATGGCTACACCTTC,CASTAGANYGYTF